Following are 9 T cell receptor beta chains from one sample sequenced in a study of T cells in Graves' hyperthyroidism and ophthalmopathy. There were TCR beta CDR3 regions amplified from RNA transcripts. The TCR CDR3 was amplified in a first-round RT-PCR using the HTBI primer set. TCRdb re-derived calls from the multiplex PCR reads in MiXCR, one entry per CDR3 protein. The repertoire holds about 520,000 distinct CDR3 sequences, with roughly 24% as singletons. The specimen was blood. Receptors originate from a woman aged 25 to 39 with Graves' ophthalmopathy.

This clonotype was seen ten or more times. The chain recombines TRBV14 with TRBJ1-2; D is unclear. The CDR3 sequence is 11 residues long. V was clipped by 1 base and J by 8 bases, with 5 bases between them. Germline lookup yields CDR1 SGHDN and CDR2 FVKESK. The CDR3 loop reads CASSQVLGYTF. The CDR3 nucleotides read TGTGCCAGCAGCCAAGTATTGGGCTACACCTTC.

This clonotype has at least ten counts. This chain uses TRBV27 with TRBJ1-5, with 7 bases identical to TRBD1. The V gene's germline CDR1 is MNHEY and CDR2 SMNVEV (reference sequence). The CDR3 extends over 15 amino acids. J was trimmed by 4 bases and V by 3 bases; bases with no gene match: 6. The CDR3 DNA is TGTGCCAGCAGTTTGGACAGGAACGGGAATCAGCCCCAGCATTTT. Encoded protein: CASSLDRNGNQPQHF.

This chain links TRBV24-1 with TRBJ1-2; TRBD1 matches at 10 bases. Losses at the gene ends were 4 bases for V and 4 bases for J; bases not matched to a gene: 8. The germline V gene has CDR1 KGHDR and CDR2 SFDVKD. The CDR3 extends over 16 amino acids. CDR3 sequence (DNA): TGTGCCACCAGTGACGCCGGGACAGGGGAGATCTATGGCTACACCTTC. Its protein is CATSDAGTGEIYGYTF.

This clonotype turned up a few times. The CDR3 reads CATSRAAWDSNQPQHF. Here the CDR3 DNA reads TGTGCCACCAGCAGAGCGGCGTGGGATAGCAATCAGCCCCAGCATTTT. V is TRBV15 and J is TRBJ1-5; no definite D call. Trimming took off 1 base at V and 0 bases at J, with 10 bases between the two ends. The CDR3 is 16 residues long. Germline CDR1 is LNHNV and CDR2 is YYDKDF (reference sequence).

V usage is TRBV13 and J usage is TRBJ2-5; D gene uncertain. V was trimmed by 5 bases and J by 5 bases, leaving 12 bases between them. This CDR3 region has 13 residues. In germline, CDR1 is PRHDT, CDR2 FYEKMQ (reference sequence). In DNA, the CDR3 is TGTGCCAGCAGCACGACAACGCCGGAGACCCAGTACTTC. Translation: CASSTTTPETQYF.

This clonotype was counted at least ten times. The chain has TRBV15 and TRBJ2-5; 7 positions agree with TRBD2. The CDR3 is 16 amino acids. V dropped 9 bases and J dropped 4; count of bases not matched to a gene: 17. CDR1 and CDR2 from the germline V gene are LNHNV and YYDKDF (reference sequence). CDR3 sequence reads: CATPSLAHGGTETQYF. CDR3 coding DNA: TGTGCCACACCGTCACTAGCGCATGGAGGTACAGAGACCCAGTACTTC.

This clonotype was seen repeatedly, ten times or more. DNA of the CDR3: TGTGCCAGCAGCTTCGGAGGGTTCTATGGCTACACCTTC. Its translation is CASSFGGFYGYTF. The chain couples TRBV11-2 to TRBJ1-2, with D unresolved. The CDR3 runs 13 residues. Germline V gene sequence: CDR1 SGHAT, CDR2 FQNNGV. Trimming stripped 3 bases from V and 4 bases from J, with 9 bases between.

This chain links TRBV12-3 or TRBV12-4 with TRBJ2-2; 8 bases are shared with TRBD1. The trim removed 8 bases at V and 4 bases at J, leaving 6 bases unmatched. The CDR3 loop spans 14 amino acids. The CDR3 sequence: CASRTGLSTGELFF. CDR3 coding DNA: TGTGCCAGCCGGACAGGGCTGAGCACCGGGGAGCTGTTTTTT.

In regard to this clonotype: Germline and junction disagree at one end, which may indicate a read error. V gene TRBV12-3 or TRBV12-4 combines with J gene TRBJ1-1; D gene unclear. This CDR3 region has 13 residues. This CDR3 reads CASSLIGFTESFF. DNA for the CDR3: TGTGCCAGCAGTTTAATTGGATTCACTGAATCTTTCTTT.